This entry lists 17 T cell receptor beta chains sequenced from one sample in a study of regulatory T cells in long-lasting Graves disease. TCR beta libraries were built with iRepertoire HTBI primers and Arm-PCR of CDR3 regions. MiXCR, run by TCRdb on the multiplex PCR reads, gives a single entry per CDR3 protein. The sample lists approximately 350,000 distinct CDR3 sequences, roughly 24% occurring once. Time point specified: persistent/refractory GD, antithyroid drugs over 5 years with positive TRAb. RNA from PBMCs was the source of the TCR library. This specimen consisted of peripheral blood mononuclear cells (PBMCs), obtained when the disease was refractory, from a patient treated with antithyroid drugs. The receptors here all came from a middle-aged woman with Graves disease.

In this sample, this clonotype turned up a few times. The CDR3 loop is CASSPWVKNIQYF. DNA of the CDR3: TGTGCCAGCAGTCCGTGGGTCAAAAACATTCAGTACTTC. This chain connects TRBV27 to TRBJ2-4; D remains ambiguous. V was trimmed by 5 bases and J by 3 bases, leaving 8 bases between them. This CDR3 spans 13 amino acids. Germline V CDR1 and CDR2: MNHEY, SMNVEV (reference sequence).

This clonotype has a count of ten or more. The chain recombines TRBV3-1 with TRBJ2-5, with D possibly called TRBD1 or TRBD2 (5 bases each). Germline V gene data show CDR1 as LGHDT and CDR2 as YNNKEL (reference sequence). Trimming took 5 bases from V and 5 from J, leaving 12 bases between them. This CDR3 is 13 amino acids long. CDR3 DNA: TGTGCCAGCAGCTACGGACGGGGCGAGACCCAGTACTTC. It yields the protein CASSYGRGETQYF.

The chain couples TRBV29-1 to TRBJ2-5; 9 nucleotides agree with TRBD2. Germline-derived CDR1 and CDR2 are SQVTM and ANQGSEA. This CDR3 is 14 amino acids long. V was clipped by 6 bases and J by 5 bases; unmatched bases: 10. The CDR3 DNA sequence: TGCAGCGTGGATCGTAGCGGGAGTGGGGAGACCCAGTACTTC. It translates to CSVDRSGSGETQYF.

There are many counts of this clonotype. V usage is TRBV6-9 and J usage is TRBJ2-7, with 11 bases that match TRBD2. The V and J ends lost 3 bases and 4 bases, in that order; junction bases with no gene match: 8. Germline V lookup: CDR1 MNHGY, CDR2 SVAAGI. The CDR3 is 16 amino acids. Here the CDR3 reads CASSYTLAGVRYEQYF. CDR3 nucleotide sequence: TGTGCCAGCAGTTACACACTAGCGGGAGTGCGATACGAGCAGTACTTC.

This clonotype was seen only once. This may come from a read error, since a much larger clone is one base off. This CDR3 reads CASTGLAGGSCEQYF. CDR3 nucleotides: TGTGCCAGCACAGGACTAGCGGGCGGATCCTGCGAGCAGTACTTC. The chain joins TRBV27 to TRBJ2-7; 11 bases are a match to TRBD2. This CDR3 contains 15 residues. The germline V gene encodes CDR1 MNHEY and CDR2 SMNVEV (reference sequence).

This rearrangement joins TRBV6-2 or TRBV6-3 to TRBJ2-7; D remains ambiguous. The CDR3 length is 13 residues. Germline V gives CDR1 MNHEY, CDR2 SVGEGT. Deletions cut 2 bases from V and 4 bases from J, with 9 bases between. The CDR3 region is CASSYEEAYEQYF. The CDR3 nucleotides read TGTGCCAGCAGTTACGAGGAAGCTTACGAGCAGTACTTC.

Many counts were recorded for this clonotype. The chain is built from TRBV28 and TRBJ2-7; the D gene is possibly TRBD2 (5 bases). This CDR3 region has 15 residues. CDR1 is MDHEN, CDR2 SYDVKM, per germline. Trimming pared 7 bases from V and 4 bases from J, leaving 20 bases between. The CDR3 region has the DNA TGTGCCAGCACTAGAATGGGCAGCGGAACGTACGAGCAGTACTTC. Its translation: CASTRMGSGTYEQYF. Looking up the rest from reference TRBV28 and TRBJ2-7 gives the full variable domain: DVKVTQSSRYLVKRTGEKVFLECVQDMDHENMFWYRQDPGLGLRLIYFSYDVKMKEKGDIPEGYSVSREKKERFSLILESASTNQTSMYLCASTRMGSGTYEQYFGPGTRLTVT.

This clonotype was detected a few times. The chain uses TRBV20-1 and TRBJ1-2; D is unclear. V lost 4 bases to trimming and J lost 0 bases, with 12 bases between them. The CDR3 length is 14 residues. Germline V gene sequence: CDR1 DFQATT, CDR2 SNEGSKA (reference sequence). This CDR3 reads CSAIGPLANYGYTF. The DNA for the CDR3 is TGCAGTGCTATAGGACCGTTAGCTAACTATGGCTACACCTTC.

As concerns this clonotype: Being one base from a much bigger clone, this may be a read error. The chain's CDR3 is CASKTPEEGYTF. The DNA for the CDR3 is TGTGCCAGCAAGACCCCTGAGGAAGGCTACACCTTC. The genes are TRBV6-1 and TRBJ1-2; D uncertain. Trimming shortened V by 7 bases and J by 8 bases, and 14 bases separated the two germline ends. CDR3 size: 12 residues. The germline gives CDR1 MNHNS, CDR2 SASEGT.

This clonotype was seen repeatedly, ten times or more. The chain couples TRBV12-3 or TRBV12-4 to TRBJ2-7, with 8 bases lining up with TRBD2. The CDR3 covers 19 residues. The J segment lost 0 bases and the V segment lost 6 bases, leaving 19 bases of the junction unmatched. The chain's CDR3 is CASSSVPGLGVTSSYEQYF. CDR3 DNA: TGTGCCAGCAGCTCAGTACCGGGACTAGGGGTTACAAGCTCCTACGAGCAGTACTTC.

About this clonotype: At one end, the junction sequence differs from germline, possibly due to a read error. The chain combines TRBV10-3 with TRBJ2-7; the D gene is possibly TRBD1 (5 bases). Germline values: CDR1 ENHRY, CDR2 SYGVKD. This CDR3 has 14 residues. The CDR3 DNA follows: TGTGCCTCACGTGGGCAGGGTAGCTCCTACGAGCAGCACTTC. As protein: CASRGQGSSYEQHF.

This clonotype was detected ten times or more. This sequence joins TRBV7-2 and TRBJ2-7; 10 positions match TRBD2. The V segment lost 2 bases and the J segment 3 bases; nucleotides outside the gene matches: 4. The CDR3 length is 15 residues. Germline V gene lookup returns CDR1 SGHTA and CDR2 FQGNSA. DNA for the CDR3: TGTGCCAGCAGCTTAACCGGGACTAGCGACTACGAGCAGTACTTC. This encodes CASSLTGTSDYEQYF.

This rearrangement joins TRBV6-2 or TRBV6-3 to TRBJ1-5; TRBD1 matches at 12 bases. CDR1 and CDR2 from the germline V gene are MNHEY and SVGEGT. V gave up 2 bases and J gave up 7 bases; unmatched junction bases: 9. CDR3 length: 17 residues. CDR3 region: CASSYTEGQGAWQPQHF. Here the CDR3 DNA reads TGTGCCAGCAGTTACACAGAGGGACAGGGGGCATGGCAGCCCCAGCATTTT.

This clonotype was picked up many times. The chain recombines TRBV20-1 with TRBJ1-2; TRBD1 might be the D (5 bases). The CDR3 is 12 amino acids. Germline CDR1 and CDR2: DFQATT and SNEGSKA (reference sequence). V lost 5 bases and J lost 8, with 15 bases in between. CDR3 bases: TGCAGTGCTCCGGGGACCCCTAGAGGCTACACCTTC. Translating gives CSAPGTPRGYTF.

In this sample, this clonotype turned up once. The chain couples TRBV11-2 to TRBJ2-1; the D gene could be TRBD1 or TRBD2 (5 bases each). The CDR3 is 13 residues long. V lost 4 bases and J lost 13, with 17 bases in between. Germline V gives CDR1 SGHAT, CDR2 FQNNGV. The CDR3 DNA reads TGTGCCAGCAGCTCCTCCGGGACCTCCCCCCAGTTCTTC. It translates to CASSSSGTSPQFF.

With respect to this clonotype: This may stem from a read error, because a much larger clone lies one nucleotide away. The CDR3, as DNA: TGTGCCAGCAGCTTCGCCGGTTGGGCTCAGCAAGAGACCCAGTACTTC. Protein product: CASSFAGWAQQETQYF. The rearrangement links TRBV11-2 to TRBJ2-5; D gene unclear. V dropped 3 bases and J dropped 2 bases, with 16 bases sitting between them. The length of the CDR3 is 16 residues. Germline V gene lookup returns CDR1 SGHAT and CDR2 FQNNGV.

In its sample, this clonotype was seen many times. The rearrangement joins TRBV7-9 to TRBJ1-6; 10 bases fit TRBD1. The CDR3 extends over 16 amino acids. The V gene end was trimmed by 4 bases and the J gene end by 7 bases; junction bases not matched to a gene: 7. CDR1 is SEHNR and CDR2 is FQNEAQ in the germline V gene (reference sequence). CDR3 loop: CASSWGTGEPNSPLHF. CDR3 nucleotide sequence: TGTGCCAGCAGCTGGGGGACAGGGGAACCGAATTCACCCCTCCACTTT.